Listed here are 19 T cell receptor beta chains from one sample, sequenced in a study of T cells expressing NK-cell markers. TCRdb re-called the 5' RACE reads, yielding one record per CDR3 amino acid sequence without DNA. The ten most abundant clones cover 0.39% of a sample with more than 250,000 distinct CDR3 sequences. The material sequenced was blood T cells: a sorted CD56 or NKG2C T cell subset, CD4+ or CD8+ T cells, or bulk PBMC T cells (not recorded which). Every receptor here comes from a man aged 18-30 years in good health.

The chain couples TRBV6-2 or TRBV6-3 to TRBJ1-2. Germline loops: CDR1 MNHEY, CDR2 SVGEGT. The CDR3 runs 14 residues. The CDR3 loop reads CASSWGWDNYGYTF.

The gene calls are TRBV12-3 or TRBV12-4 and TRBJ2-2. The CDR3 length is 13 residues. CDR3 sequence: CASSPTYTGELFF.

The chain links TRBV4-1 to TRBJ2-5; the TCRdb call, TRBD2, lacks DNA for checking. CDR1 and CDR2 (germline): MGHRA, YSYEKL. The CDR3 has 15 residues. The CDR3 sequence is CASSQVRGGSETQYF.

V gene TRBV12-3 or TRBV12-4 combines with J gene TRBJ2-7; TCRdb names TRBD2, which stays unverified in the absence of DNA. The length of the CDR3 is 17 residues. This chain's CDR3 is CASSLNPFAGGHDEQYF.

This chain links TRBV6-5 with TRBJ1-2; TCRdb reports TRBD1, a call that lacks DNA to check it against. Germline-derived CDR1 and CDR2 are MNHEY and SVGAGI. The CDR3 has 13 residues. The CDR3 protein is CASSSGISYGYTF.

The CDR3 spells CASSLLASGTRHTDTQYF. The rearrangement uses TRBV11-2 and TRBJ2-3; without DNA, the TCRdb call of TRBD2 cannot be checked. Germline V gene lookup returns CDR1 SGHAT and CDR2 FQNNGV. CDR3 length equals 18 residues.

The V call is TRBV5-1, the J call TRBJ2-1; the D call from TCRdb, TRBD1, cannot be confirmed without DNA. This CDR3 has 13 amino acids. Germline values: CDR1 SGHRS, CDR2 YFSETQ. The CDR3 region is CASTLSGGDEQFF.

This chain joins TRBV2 and TRBJ2-1; with no DNA, the TCRdb D assignment of TRBD2 cannot be verified. The CDR3 has 13 amino acids. CDR1 and CDR2 from the germline V gene are SNHLY and FYNNEI. CDR3: CASSPAGGNEQFF. The full variable domain, rest sourced from reference TRBV2 and TRBJ2-1, is EPEVTQTPSHQVTQMGQEVILRCVPISNHLYFYWYRQILGQKVEFLVSFYNNEISEKSEIFDDQFSVERPDGSNFTLKIRSTKLEDSAMYFCASSPAGGNEQFFGPGTRLTVL.

The gene calls are TRBV24-1 and TRBJ2-1; TCRdb designates TRBD2, a call that cannot be tested without DNA. CDR1 and CDR2 from the germline V gene are KGHDR and SFDVKD. CDR3 size: 16 residues. The CDR3 sequence is CATRPGSGRASNEQFF.

This chain links TRBV24-1 with TRBJ2-1. The length of the CDR3 is 16 residues. CDR1 is KGHDR and CDR2 is SFDVKD in the germline V gene. Here the CDR3 reads CATSDSRAYTLNEQFF.

This CDR3 is CASSRTGTSGTGELFF. The gene calls are TRBV5-1 and TRBJ2-2; TCRdb designates TRBD2, a call that cannot be tested without DNA. The CDR3 contains 16 residues. In germline, CDR1 is SGHRS, CDR2 YFSETQ.

This chain joins TRBV12-3 or TRBV12-4 and TRBJ2-7; TCRdb proposes TRBD2, but this gene call is untestable without DNA. This CDR3 has 15 residues. CDR3 in amino acids: CASSLAGEGSYEQYF.

This chain links TRBV12-3 or TRBV12-4 with TRBJ1-5; with no DNA, the TCRdb D assignment of TRBD1 cannot be verified. The CDR3 consists of 16 residues. The CDR3: CASSLGRGQGNQPQHF.

The chain employs TRBV11-2 and TRBJ1-2. The CDR3 covers 16 residues. Germline CDR1 reads SGHAT; CDR2 reads FQNNGV. The CDR3 loop reads CASSLGSSGANYGYTF.

The V and J genes are TRBV29-1 and TRBJ2-1; TCRdb picks TRBD2, but there is no DNA to check that call. Germline V gene lookup returns CDR1 SQVTM and CDR2 ANQGSEA. This CDR3 contains 17 residues. The chain's CDR3 is CSVRLADNYFSYNEQFF.

The chain joins TRBV10-3 to TRBJ2-1; the TRBD1 assignment by TCRdb is unverifiable without DNA. Germline loops: CDR1 ENHRY, CDR2 SYGVKD. The CDR3 sequence is 13 residues long. The CDR3 protein is CAISAAGGNEQFF.

The gene calls are TRBV12-3 or TRBV12-4 and TRBJ2-1; as DNA is missing, the TRBD2 call by TCRdb cannot be tested. This CDR3 has 15 amino acids. This chain's CDR3 is CASSLVLAGGFEQFF.

The rearrangement uses TRBV20-1 and TRBJ2-2; TCRdb's D gene call, TRBD2, goes unchecked for lack of DNA. The CDR3 runs to 16 residues. Germline CDR1 and CDR2: DFQATT and SNEGSKA (reference sequence). This CDR3 is CSAQPPVRANTGELFF.

The chain employs TRBV20-1 and TRBJ2-1; TCRdb proposes TRBD2, but this gene call is untestable without DNA. CDR1 is DFQATT, CDR2 SNEGSKA, per germline (reference sequence). The CDR3 runs 14 residues. The CDR3 sequence: CSAASLAGVNEQFF.